This T cell receptor (beta chain) emerged from a study of Tregs in tolerant kidney transplant recipients. Profiled with immunoSEQ multiplex PCR; TCRdb holds only in-frame clones, not every one. Seen in this sample are 31,000 or so clones; the ten most common clones hold approximately 15%. As regards this clone: The DNA ends 3 residues before the CDR3 does, and the rest of the CDR3 is filled in from the germline J gene.

Unstimulated regulatory T cells (CD4+CD25+CD127-), CD4+CD25- non-regulatory cells, CD4 and CD8 cells were FACS-sorted from thawed PBMCs. The CDR3 has 13 amino acids. From germline, CDR1 is GTSNPN and CDR2 SVGIG (reference sequence). Trimming cost V 0 bases and J 7 bases, with 12 bases left between them. The sequence derives from a human donor who received a combined kidney and bone marrow transplant. The source material was CD8+ T cells from blood, sampled before the transplant. The gene calls are TRBV30 and TRBJ1-2; TRBD1 might be the D (6 bases). The DNA read from the CDR3 is TGTGCCTGGAGTGTGGGAGGGGGTCTTGGC. Residues: CAWSVGGGLG. The full-length CDR3 reads as CAWSVGGGLGYTF.